The source of this TCR beta chain is a study of CD4+ T cells in melanoma (dated by TCRdb to between 2021 and 2022). Looking at the study overall: The study examined neoantigen-specific CD4+ T cells in human melanoma.

Results and caveats for the whole study, not just this receptor: Diverse differentiation states were reported to be shown by neoantigen-specific CD4+ T cells in melanoma. Neoantigen-specific CD4+ T cells were reported to be correlated with the function of CD8+ T cells, macrophages and B cells.

The donors were people with melanoma. To prepare the library, the immunoSEQ multiplex PCR assay was applied. TCRdb mirrors the immuneACCESS table, restricted to in-frame sequences. Some clones are absent from its copies; in checked studies, under half trace to an unresolved V gene, and the reason for the others is unknown. For this sample the table gives about 10,000 clones, of which about 70% were detected only once. The ten largest clones add up to around 12% of the sample. Compared with the rest of its sample, this clone is medium-sized (0.01 to 0.1%). It lacks a known antigen. There are no base qualities to consult, and no much larger clone falls within one base. This sequence was found in a human donor with melanoma. The specimen was cells from a culture (not recorded whether cultured in vitro).

The DNA is as follows: TGTGCCAGCACGCAGGCCAATCAGCCCCAGCATTTT. The encoded protein is CASTQANQPQHF. Recombination connected TRBV6-4 to TRBJ1-5; too little of a D gene remains to name it. V was cut back by 7 bases and J by 3 bases, leaving a gap of 7 bases between them. The CDR3 contains 12 residues, cysteine and phenylalanine counted. Solely the CDR3 DNA is kept, with 36 bases framed from the first base. CDR1 and CDR2 were assigned from the germline V gene as MRHNA and SNTAGT.